This TCR beta chain appears in the sequencing data of a study of T cells in Graves' hyperthyroidism and ophthalmopathy. Study overall: Before treatment of any kind, peripheral blood was taken at initial diagnosis.

Trimming shortened V by 5 bases and J by 1 base, and 18 bases separated the two germline ends. This CDR3 region has 17 residues. Germline V gene data show CDR1 as MNHNS and CDR2 as SASEGT. This clonotype was detected many times. Hyperthyroidism patients were newly diagnosed, had disease duration under 2 months, and were aged 18 to 65 years. Amplification of TCR beta CDR3 regions used RNA as the template. In the first-round RT-PCR of the TCR CDR3, the HTBI primer set was used. A single record per CDR3 protein comes from TCRdb applying MiXCR to the multiplex PCR reads. The table records about 560,000 distinct CDR3 sequences, about a sixth of them present only once.

The V and J genes are TRBV6-1 and TRBJ1-5; D perhaps matches TRBD1 (5 bases). This clonotype originated in a young woman with Graves' hyperthyroidism. The sample was blood. CDR3 DNA: TGTGCCAGCAGTTCAGGCTGGGGCAGTCGAAGCAATCAGCCCCAGCATTTT. This encodes CASSSGWGSRSNQPQHF.